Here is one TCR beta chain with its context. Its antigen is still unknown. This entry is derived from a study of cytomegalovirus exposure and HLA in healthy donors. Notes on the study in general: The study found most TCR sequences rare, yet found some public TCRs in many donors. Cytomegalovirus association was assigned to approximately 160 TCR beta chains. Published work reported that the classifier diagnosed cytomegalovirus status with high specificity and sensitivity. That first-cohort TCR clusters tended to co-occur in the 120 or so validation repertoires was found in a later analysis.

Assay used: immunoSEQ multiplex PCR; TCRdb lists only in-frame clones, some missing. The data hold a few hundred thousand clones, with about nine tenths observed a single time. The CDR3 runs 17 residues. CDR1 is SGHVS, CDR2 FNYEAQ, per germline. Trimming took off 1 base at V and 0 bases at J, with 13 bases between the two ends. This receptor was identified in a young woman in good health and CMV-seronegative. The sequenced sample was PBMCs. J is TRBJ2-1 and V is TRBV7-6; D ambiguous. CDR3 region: CASSLEASESSYNEQFF. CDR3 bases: TGTGCCAGCAGCTTAGAGGCGAGCGAATCCTCCTACAATGAGCAGTTCTTC.